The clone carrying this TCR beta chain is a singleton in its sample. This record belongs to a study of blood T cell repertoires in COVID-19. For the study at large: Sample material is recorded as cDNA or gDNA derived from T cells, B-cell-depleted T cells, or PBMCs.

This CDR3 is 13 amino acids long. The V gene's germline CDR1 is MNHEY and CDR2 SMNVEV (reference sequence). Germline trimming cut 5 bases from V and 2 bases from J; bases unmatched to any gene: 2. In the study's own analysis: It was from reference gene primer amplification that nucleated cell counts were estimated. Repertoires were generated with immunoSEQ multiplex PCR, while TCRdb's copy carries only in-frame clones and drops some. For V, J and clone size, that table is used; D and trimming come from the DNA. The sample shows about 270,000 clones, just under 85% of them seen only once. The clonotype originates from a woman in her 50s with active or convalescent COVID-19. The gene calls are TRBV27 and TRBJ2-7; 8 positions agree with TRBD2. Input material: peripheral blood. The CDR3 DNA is TGTGCCAGCAGTCTAGCGGGCCCCTACGAGCAGTACTTC. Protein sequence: CASSLAGPYEQYF.